This T cell receptor (beta chain) was obtained from a study of cytomegalovirus exposure and HLA in healthy donors. About the research overall: One earlier analysis, a look at 150 million to 200 million T cells, found about 100 million unique TCR beta sequences. Inside one of the first data releases sat about 85 million unique TCRs taken from HLA-typed donors.

PCR used 60 Vbeta primers and 13 Jbeta primers. TCRdb's table, derived via immunoSEQ multiplex PCR, lists solely in-frame clones and lacks some. The sample contains under 200,000 clones, roughly 82% of which appear only once. This CDR3 region has 16 residues. Trimming cost V 2 bases and J 6 bases; bases outside gene matches: 7. CDR1 is WSHSY, CDR2 SAAADI, per germline. All donors participated as healthy donors of bone marrow. Study-wide results and limits: In an earlier analysis, most TCR beta V segments were productive about 90% or about 30% of the time.

This clone appeared a few times. Its target is not known. The clonotype was recovered from a girl aged 10 to 17 in good health and CMV-seropositive. The chain employs TRBV10-2 and TRBJ2-1; 10 bases are a match to TRBD2. Sequenced sample: PBMCs. The DNA for the CDR3 is TGCGCCAGCAGTGAGGTAGCGGGAGGTCCTCGCAATGAGCAGTTCTTC. This codes for CASSEVAGGPRNEQFF.